The 14 T cell receptor beta chains below were found in one sample sequenced in a study of T cells in localized non-small cell lung cancer. Clones were read by immunoSEQ multiplex PCR, and TCRdb kept only the in-frame ones, dropping some. The sample lists about 52,000 clones, 70% to 90% occurring once. The material was PBMCs, obtained before any cancer treatment. These receptors originate from a female donor with stage II lung adenocarcinoma.

This chain uses TRBV2 with TRBJ2-7; D is ambiguous. Germline V CDR1 and CDR2: SNHLY, FYNNEI. V lost 1 base and J 7 bases, leaving 8 bases between the germline ends. The CDR3 covers 12 residues. DNA for the CDR3: TGTGCCAGCAGTGAAGGGGTCGGGGAGCAGTACTTC. This gives the protein CASSEGVGEQYF.

This chain uses TRBV6-1 with TRBJ2-1, with unresolved D. CDR3 length: 15 residues. Germline V gives CDR1 MNHNS, CDR2 SASEGT. Trimming cost V 2 bases and J 8 bases, with 16 bases left between them. The CDR3 loop reads CASSENYRSFDEQFF. In DNA, the CDR3 is TGTGCCAGCAGTGAAAATTACCGGTCCTTCGATGAGCAGTTCTTC.

This chain uses TRBV19 with TRBJ1-5; no definite D call. This CDR3 comprises 16 residues. V dropped 3 bases and J dropped 1 base, with 13 bases sitting between them. From germline, CDR1 is LNHDA and CDR2 SQIVND (reference sequence). CDR3 in DNA: TGTGCCAGTAGTATTTCGAGCTCGGGGAGCAATCAGCCCCAGCATTTT. This gives the protein CASSISSSGSNQPQHF.

This clone turned up a few times. CDR3 amino acids: CASSIPGAHETQYF. In DNA form, the CDR3 reads TGTGCCAGTAGTATTCCAGGGGCTCACGAGACCCAGTACTTC. This chain links TRBV19 with TRBJ2-5, with D possibly being TRBD1 (6 bases). The CDR3 consists of 14 residues. Trimming shortened V by 3 bases and J by 5 bases, and 13 bases separated the two germline ends. Germline-derived CDR1 and CDR2 are LNHDA and SQIVND (reference sequence).

The J gene is TRBJ2-7, the V gene TRBV4-2; D gene uncertain. The CDR3 runs 15 residues. CDR1 is LGHNA, CDR2 YNFKEQ, per germline. V gave up 0 bases and J gave up 3 bases, with 12 bases separating them. The CDR3 is CASSQDLMGGYEQYF. The CDR3 DNA reads TGTGCCAGCAGCCAAGATTTGATGGGCGGCTACGAGCAGTACTTC.

This rearrangement joins TRBV19 to TRBJ1-1, with a tentative D call TRBD1 (6 bases). This CDR3 spans 13 amino acids. Trimming took 4 bases from V and 5 from J, leaving 11 bases between them. CDR1 is LNHDA and CDR2 is SQIVND in the germline V gene (reference sequence). The CDR3 spells CASSRSRGTEAFF. The DNA for the CDR3 is TGTGCCAGTAGTAGAAGCAGGGGTACTGAAGCTTTCTTT.

The chain joins TRBV11-2 to TRBJ1-1, with D maybe TRBD1 (5 bases). In germline, CDR1 is SGHAT, CDR2 FQNNGV. V lost 7 bases, J lost 0 bases, and 18 bases lay in between. The CDR3 totals 16 residues. The CDR3 DNA follows: TGTGCCAGCAACCCCCTGCGACAGATGATGAACACTGAAGCTTTCTTT. Protein product: CASNPLRQMMNTEAFF.

The chain is built from TRBV9 and TRBJ2-7; D is possibly TRBD2 (5 bases). This CDR3 has 12 residues. The germline gives CDR1 SGDLS, CDR2 YYNGEE. V shed 9 bases and J shed 0 bases, with 10 bases lying between them. The CDR3 reads CATLGSSYEQYF. The CDR3 DNA follows: TGTGCCACCCTGGGGAGCTCCTACGAGCAGTACTTC.

The chain joins TRBV9 to TRBJ2-7; TRBD1 aligns across 8 bases. CDR1 and CDR2 from the germline V gene are SGDLS and YYNGEE. V shed 4 bases, J shed 5 bases, and the junction held 8 bases outside the gene matches. The CDR3 totals 14 residues. In DNA form, the CDR3 reads TGTGCCAGCAGCCGCGGACAGGGCAGCGACGAGCAGTACTTC. Its protein is CASSRGQGSDEQYF.

The chain links TRBV4-2 to TRBJ2-1, with 10 bases aligning to TRBD2. This CDR3 has 17 residues. V lost 0 bases, J lost 8 bases, and 10 bases stayed unmatched. Germline CDR1 is LGHNA and CDR2 is YNFKEQ. The CDR3 loop reads CASSQELASGGGDEQFF. In DNA form, the CDR3 reads TGTGCCAGCAGCCAAGAGTTGGCTAGCGGGGGTGGTGATGAGCAGTTCTTC.

A single count supports this clone. This chain joins TRBV5-4 and TRBJ2-2; 8 bases align to TRBD1. V lost 0 bases, J lost 7 bases, and 2 bases stayed unmatched. Germline V CDR1 and CDR2: SGHNT, YYREEE (reference sequence). The CDR3 covers 14 residues. The DNA of the CDR3 is TGTGCCAGCAGCTTGGGAGGACAGGGCGGGGAGCTGTTTTTT. This translates into CASSLGGQGGELFF.

The chain carries TRBV14 and TRBJ2-4, with TRBD2 identical over 8 bases. This CDR3 has 15 amino acids. The germline gives CDR1 SGHDN, CDR2 FVKESK. V shed 4 bases and J 9 bases; nucleotides not matched to a gene: 11. The chain's CDR3 is CASSPRGGPPGIQYF. CDR3 nucleotides: TGTGCCAGCAGCCCCCGGGGGGGCCCCCCGGGCATTCAGTACTTC.

The chain recombines TRBV13 with TRBJ1-1, with D tentatively TRBD1 (5 bases). CDR3 length: 15 amino acids. CDR1 PRHDT and CDR2 FYEKMQ come from the germline V gene (reference sequence). V lost 0 bases to trimming and J lost 3 bases, with 11 bases between them. This CDR3 reads CASSLGAGGHTEAFF. CDR3 sequence (DNA): TGTGCCAGCAGCTTAGGGGCCGGGGGACACACTGAAGCTTTCTTT. Filled out from reference TRBV13 and TRBJ1-1, the complete variable domain reads AAGVIQSPRHLIKEKRETATLKCYPIPRHDTVYWYQQGPGQDPQFLISFYEKMQSDKGSIPDRFSAQQFSDYHSELNMSSLELGDSALYFCASSLGAGGHTEAFFGQGTRLTVV.

The chain combines TRBV18 with TRBJ1-1; D might be TRBD1 (5 bases). In germline, CDR1 is KGHSH, CDR2 LQKENI. The CDR3 is 14 residues long. With 1 base removed from V and 5 bases from J, the gap between germline ends came to 11 bases. CDR3 loop: CASSPQGTGTEAFF. The CDR3 DNA reads TGTGCCAGCTCACCACAGGGGACGGGAACTGAAGCTTTCTTT.